These 25 T cell receptor beta chains came from one sample sequenced in a study of T-cell reconstitution after alpha-beta-depleted transplantation in children. Construction of the TCRbeta library involved unique molecular identifiers. TCRdb reprocessed the PCR reads via MiXCR and lists one record per CDR3 protein. The repertoire holds 200,000 to 250,000 distinct CDR3 sequences, with 7.5% to 9.5% as singletons. The sequences come from PBMCs, mostly from graft donor cells, collected 180 days after TCRalphabeta/CD19-depleted stem cell transplant. Receptors were obtained from a male patient younger than 18 who had a stem cell transplant for acute lymphoblastic leukemia, so the T cells may come from the graft donor.

Comments on this clonotype: Its ends do not fully match the called genes, so a read error is possible. The chain recombines TRBV28 with TRBJ2-7; D is unclear. The germline V gene encodes CDR1 MDHEN and CDR2 SYDVKM. The CDR3 is made up of 12 amino acids. CDR3 sequence (DNA): TGTGCCAGCAGTTTCCCCAGTTACGGGCAGTACTTC. Translation gives CASSFPSYGQYF.

This clonotype was recorded at least ten times. One end of the junction varies from germline; a read error may be responsible. In DNA form, the CDR3 reads TGTTCCAGCAGTTTACCAGGGGGAGGCTACAATGAGCAGTTCTTC. Protein sequence: CSSSLPGGGYNEQFF. The chain employs TRBV28 and TRBJ2-1, with a tentative D call TRBD1 (7 bases). Per germline, CDR1 MDHEN and CDR2 SYDVKM. This CDR3 contains 15 residues.

The chain links TRBV2 to TRBJ2-4, with 7 bases that match TRBD1. Trimming at V came to 7 bases and at J to 5 bases, leaving 11 bases not matched to a gene. The V gene's germline CDR1 is SNHLY and CDR2 FYNNEI. The CDR3 has 15 residues. This chain's CDR3 is CASMSEDRAQNIQYF. CDR3 nucleotides: TGTGCCAGCATGTCAGAAGACAGGGCCCAAAACATTCAGTACTTC. Full variable domain (outside the CDR3, taken from reference TRBV2 and TRBJ2-4): EPEVTQTPSHQVTQMGQEVILRCVPISNHLYFYWYRQILGQKVEFLVSFYNNEISEKSEIFDDQFSVERPDGSNFTLKIRSTKLEDSAMYFCASMSEDRAQNIQYFGAGTRLSVL.

This clonotype was seen ten or more times. The chain carries TRBV10-3 and TRBJ2-5; TRBD1 is a possible D gene (6 bases). The CDR3 has 12 amino acids. V was cut by 8 bases and J by 4 bases, with 11 bases left in between. Germline V gene sequence: CDR1 ENHRY, CDR2 SYGVKD. In DNA, the CDR3 is TGTGCCATCGGGGGCCAGGTAGAGACCCAGTACTTC. Translation: CAIGGQVETQYF.

This clonotype was detected ten times or more. The rearrangement uses TRBV20-1 and TRBJ2-1; 14 nucleotides agree with TRBD2. J was trimmed by 8 bases and V by 3 bases; bases with no gene match: 3. The germline CDR1 and CDR2 sequences are DFQATT and SNEGSKA (reference sequence). CDR3 length equals 14 residues. This chain's CDR3 is CSASGTSGGDEQFF. CDR3 DNA: TGCAGTGCTAGCGGGACTAGCGGGGGCGATGAGCAGTTCTTC.

This clonotype was observed many times. The V call is TRBV4-1, the J call TRBJ2-7; possible D gene TRBD1, 5 bases. The CDR3 is 14 residues long. The germline V gene encodes CDR1 MGHRA and CDR2 YSYEKL. The V end lost 3 bases, the J end lost 0 bases, and 9 bases lay between the germline ends. This CDR3 is CASSQAGFSYEQYF. CDR3 bases: TGCGCCAGCAGCCAGGCAGGGTTCTCCTACGAGCAGTACTTC.

This clonotype was observed many times. The rearrangement joins TRBV27 to TRBJ1-2, with a weak D call TRBD1 (5 bases). Trimming took off 3 bases at V and 4 bases at J, with 12 bases between the two ends. The germline V gene has CDR1 MNHEY and CDR2 SMNVEV (reference sequence). The CDR3 runs to 14 residues. The CDR3 bases are TGTGCCAGCAGTTTTGGAGGGGATTTCTATGGCTACACCTTC. Protein sequence: CASSFGGDFYGYTF.

This clonotype was seen at least ten times. The V and J genes are TRBV11-2 and TRBJ1-2; D is undetermined. Germline lookup yields CDR1 SGHAT and CDR2 FQNNGV. The CDR3 sequence is 13 residues long. V lost 5 bases and J 3 bases, leaving 10 bases between the germline ends. DNA of the CDR3: TGTGCCAGCAGCCCCGGGCCGGACTATGGCTACACCTTC. Translation gives CASSPGPDYGYTF. Using reference TRBV11-2 and TRBJ1-2 for the parts outside the CDR3, the full variable domain is EAGVAQSPRYKIIEKRQSVAFWCNPISGHATLYWYQQILGQGPKLLIQFQNNGVVDDSQLPKDRFSAERLKGVDSTLKIQPAKLEDSAVYLCASSPGPDYGYTFGSGTRLTVV.

This clonotype has at least ten counts. This chain links TRBV27 with TRBJ2-1; D is ambiguous. CDR3 length: 11 residues. CDR1 MNHEY and CDR2 SMNVEV come from the germline V gene (reference sequence). V was cut by 6 bases and J by 9 bases, with 9 bases left in between. The DNA of the CDR3 is TGTGCCAGCAGAGGAGTTTCTGAGCAGTTCTTC. Protein: CASRGVSEQFF.

This clonotype has a count of ten or more. The gene calls are TRBV7-9 and TRBJ2-3; 12 nucleotides align to TRBD2. The ends lost 10 bases at V and 0 bases at J; junction bases unmatched: 11. This CDR3 spans 17 amino acids. Germline loops: CDR1 SEHNR, CDR2 FQNEAQ (reference sequence). CDR3: CATRAEGLAGSTDTQYF. The CDR3 DNA follows: TGTGCCACCAGGGCTGAAGGACTAGCGGGGAGCACAGATACGCAGTATTTT.

This clonotype showed up many times. The V gene is TRBV9, the J gene TRBJ2-5, with a possible D match to TRBD1 (5 bases). There are 14 residues in the CDR3. CDR1 and CDR2 from the germline V gene are SGDLS and YYNGEE. V was cut by 3 bases and J by 5 bases, with 14 bases left in between. The CDR3 coding sequence is TGTGCCAGCAGCGCCCCTGGGGCAGGGGAGACCCAGTACTTC. Its protein is CASSAPGAGETQYF.

About this clonotype: This sequence may be a read error, since a much larger clone differs from it by one base. This rearrangement joins TRBV27 to TRBJ1-5, with D unclear. This CDR3 contains 15 residues. Per germline, CDR1 MNHEY and CDR2 SMNVEV (reference sequence). The V end lost 0 bases, the J end lost 2 bases, and 8 bases lay between the germline ends. The chain's CDR3 is CASSLSNRGNQPQHF. CDR3 bases: TGTGCCAGCAGTTTATCCAATCGTGGCAATCAGCCCCAGCATTTT.

This clonotype was counted at least ten times. The rearrangement joins TRBV24-1 to TRBJ2-1; 7 bases are a match to TRBD1. After removal of 3 bases from V and 4 bases from J, the junction contained 11 bases not matched to a gene. This CDR3 is 17 amino acids long. Germline CDR1 and CDR2: KGHDR and SFDVKD. The CDR3 DNA follows: TGTGCCACCAGTGATCCTATCCGGGACAGCAAATACAATGAGCAGTTCTTC. Translated, it gives CATSDPIRDSKYNEQFF.

Concerning this clonotype: A much larger clone lies one base from this, so it may be a read error. V and J are TRBV5-1 and TRBJ2-7, with TRBD2 matching over 10 bases. Germline V lookup: CDR1 SGHRS, CDR2 YFSETQ. J gave up 8 bases and V 0 bases, and 8 bases lay outside the gene matches. CDR3 length: 15 amino acids. CDR3 amino acids: CASSLGVAGGYKQYF. The DNA of the CDR3 is TGCGCCAGCAGCTTGGGGGTAGCGGGAGGATACAAGCAGTACTTC.

The J gene is TRBJ2-7, the V gene TRBV29-1; TRBD2 matches at 7 bases. Germline CDR1 is SQVTM and CDR2 is ANQGSEA. This CDR3 comprises 11 residues. V dropped 6 bases and J dropped 4; count of bases not matched to a gene: 3. The CDR3 spells CSVQAGYEQYF. In DNA form, the CDR3 reads TGCAGCGTCCAAGCGGGGTACGAGCAGTACTTC.

This clonotype was recorded at least ten times. The V gene is TRBV6-1, the J gene TRBJ2-2; 9 bases line up with TRBD2. The CDR3 sequence is 17 residues long. V lost 3 bases to trimming and J lost 1 base; unmatched junction nucleotides: 6. Germline loops: CDR1 MNHNS, CDR2 SASEGT. The CDR3 DNA reads TGTGCCAGCAGTGAGCGGGGGGGGAGTTTGAACACCGGGGAGCTGTTTTTT. Residues: CASSERGGSLNTGELFF.

This clonotype was detected ten times or more. The V gene is TRBV7-9, the J gene TRBJ2-1; the D call may be TRBD1 or TRBD2 (5 bases each). V lost 5 bases, J lost 5 bases, and 16 bases lay in between. The CDR3 sequence is 15 residues long. Germline V gene sequence: CDR1 SEHNR, CDR2 FQNEAQ (reference sequence). CDR3 DNA: TGTGCCAGCAGCCAGGGCGGACCCGGGAACAATGAGCAGTTCTTC. It translates to CASSQGGPGNNEQFF. Together with reference TRBV7-9 and TRBJ2-1, the CDR3 gives the full variable domain: DTGVSQNPRHKITKRGQNVTFRCDPISEHNRLYWYRQTLGQGPEFLTYFQNEAQLEKSRLLSDRFSAERPKGSFSTLEIQRTEQGDSAMYLCASSQGGPGNNEQFFGPGTRLTVL.

The chain joins TRBV3-1 to TRBJ2-2; D uncertain. This CDR3 region has 15 residues. V was cut by 1 base and J by 1 base, with 7 bases left in between. CDR1 is LGHDT and CDR2 is YNNKEL in the germline V gene (reference sequence). Written as DNA, the CDR3 is TGTGCCAGCAGCCAAGGGATTCTGAACACCGGGGAGCTGTTTTTT. Protein sequence: CASSQGILNTGELFF.

This clonotype was found many times. This sequence joins TRBV10-3 and TRBJ2-3; a weak D match, TRBD2 (6 bases). CDR3 length: 14 residues. V gave up 6 bases and J gave up 0 bases, with 10 bases separating them. Germline V gives CDR1 ENHRY, CDR2 SYGVKD. CDR3 nucleotides: TGTGCCATCAGGATAGCGGATAGCACAGATACGCAGTATTTT. Translation: CAIRIADSTDTQYF.

The rearrangement links TRBV19 to TRBJ2-1; 9 bases map to TRBD1. With V trimmed by 3 bases and J by 5 bases, 5 bases remained unmatched. The CDR3 is 15 residues long. Germline CDR1 LNHDA, CDR2 SQIVND (reference sequence). The CDR3: CASSIHGQGNNEQFF. CDR3 DNA sequence: TGTGCCAGTAGTATCCACGGACAGGGGAACAATGAGCAGTTCTTC. The whole variable domain, remainder taken from reference TRBV19 and TRBJ2-1, is DGGITQSPKYLFRKEGQNVTLSCEQNLNHDAMYWYRQDPGQGLRLIYYSQIVNDFQKGDIAEGYSVSREKKESFPLTVTSAQKNPTAFYLCASSIHGQGNNEQFFGPGTRLTVL.

This clonotype was detected ten times or more. The J gene is TRBJ2-7, the V gene TRBV18; 7 bases are a match to TRBD2. V dropped 5 bases and J dropped 0; count of bases not matched to a gene: 4. The CDR3 has 14 amino acids. Germline V gene sequence: CDR1 KGHSH, CDR2 LQKENI. The CDR3, as DNA: TGTGCCAGCTCAGGCGGGGGTTTCTCCTACGAGCAGTACTTC. It is translated as CASSGGGFSYEQYF.

This clonotype was found many times. The junction and the germline gene differ at one end; a read error may be behind it. The chain carries TRBV6-1 and TRBJ2-3, with 9 bases fitting TRBD2. The CDR3 loop spans 14 amino acids. Germline CDR1 reads MNHNS; CDR2 reads SASEGT. The CDR3 coding sequence is TGTGCCAGCAGCTTGGGGACTAGCAAAGATACGCAGTATTTT. Its translation is CASSLGTSKDTQYF.

At least ten counts were recorded for this clonotype. The gene calls are TRBV29-1 and TRBJ1-4, with 7 bases identical to TRBD1. The CDR3 is 13 residues long. Trimming at V came to 4 bases and at J to 8 bases, leaving 7 bases not matched to a gene. Germline V lookup: CDR1 SQVTM, CDR2 ANQGSEA. CDR3 sequence reads: CSVGRQGGEKLFF. CDR3 in DNA: TGCAGCGTTGGGAGACAGGGAGGCGAAAAACTGTTTTTT. Full variable domain (rest looked up from reference TRBV29-1 and TRBJ1-4): SAVISQKPSRDICQRGTSLTIQCQVDSQVTMMFWYRQQPGQSLTLIATANQGSEATYESGFVIDKFPISRPNLTFSTLTVSNMSPEDSSIYLCSVGRQGGEKLFFGSGTQLSVL.

This clonotype was seen ten or more times. The V and J genes are TRBV5-1 and TRBJ2-2; 7 bases are shared with TRBD2. CDR3 length equals 13 residues. J was trimmed by 4 bases and V by 5 bases; bases with no gene match: 2. CDR1 and CDR2 from the germline V gene are SGHRS and YFSETQ. CDR3 nucleotides: TGCGCCAGCAGGAGGGAGGGCACCGGGGAGCTGTTTTTT. Translated, it gives CASRREGTGELFF.

This clonotype came up many times. The chain joins TRBV3-1 to TRBJ2-7, with D unresolved. V shed 0 bases and J shed 2 bases, with 8 bases lying between them. The CDR3 is made up of 14 amino acids. Germline loops: CDR1 LGHDT, CDR2 YNNKEL (reference sequence). CDR3 DNA sequence: TGTGCCAGCAGCCAAGAATCCGGGCCCTACGAGCAGTACTTC. Amino acids: CASSQESGPYEQYF.